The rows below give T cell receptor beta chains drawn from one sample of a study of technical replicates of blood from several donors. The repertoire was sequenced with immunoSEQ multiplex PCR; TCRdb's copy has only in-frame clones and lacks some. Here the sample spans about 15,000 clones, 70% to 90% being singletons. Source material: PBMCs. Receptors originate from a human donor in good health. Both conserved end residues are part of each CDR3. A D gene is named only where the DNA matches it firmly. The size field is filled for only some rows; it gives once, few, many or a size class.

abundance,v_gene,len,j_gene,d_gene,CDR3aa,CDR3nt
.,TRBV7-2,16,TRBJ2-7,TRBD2,CASQAFGLVWSGEQYF,TGTGCCAGCCAAGCTTTCGGACTAGTTTGGTCTGGCGAGCAGTACTTC
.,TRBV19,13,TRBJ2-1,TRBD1,CASSIGQGDEQFF,TGTGCCAGTAGTATCGGACAGGGGGATGAGCAGTTCTTC
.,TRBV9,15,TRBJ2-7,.,CASSVAATFAGEQYF,TGTGCCAGCAGCGTAGCAGCGACATTCGCGGGGGAGCAGTACTTC
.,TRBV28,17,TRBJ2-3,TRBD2,CASSTRTSGSVTDTQYF,TGTGCCAGCAGTACCAGGACTAGCGGGAGCGTGACAGATACGCAGTATTTT
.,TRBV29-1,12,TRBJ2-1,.,CSASTGYNEQFF,TGCAGCGCCTCGACAGGCTACAATGAGCAGTTCTTC
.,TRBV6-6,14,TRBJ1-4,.,CASSSTPRGEKLFF,TGTGCCAGCAGTTCGACCCCCCGAGGTGAAAAACTGTTTTTT
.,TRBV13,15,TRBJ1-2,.,CASSWRQELDYGYTF,TGTGCCAGCAGCTGGCGACAGGAGCTCGACTATGGCTACACCTTC
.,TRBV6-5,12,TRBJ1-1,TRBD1,CASRTGPTEAFF,TGTGCCAGCCGGACAGGACCCACTGAAGCTTTCTTT
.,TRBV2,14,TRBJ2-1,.,CASSEATLNNEQFF,TGTGCCAGCAGTGAAGCTACTCTAAACAATGAGCAGTTCTTC
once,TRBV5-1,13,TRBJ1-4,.,CASSYIPNEKLFF,TGCGCCAGCAGCTACATTCCTAATGAAAAACTGTTTTTT
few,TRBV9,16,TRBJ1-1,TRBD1,CASSVGGTGAATGSFF,TGTGCCAGCAGCGTAGGTGGAACAGGGGCCGCAACGGGGTCTTTCTTT
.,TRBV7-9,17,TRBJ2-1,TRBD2,CASNLGGGVPSYNEQFF,TGTGCCAGCAATCTTGGGGGGGGTGTCCCCTCCTACAATGAGCAGTTCTTC
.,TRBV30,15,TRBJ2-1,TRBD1,CAWSVLGTGSDEQFF,TGTGCCTGGAGTGTACTTGGGACAGGGAGCGATGAGCAGTTCTTC
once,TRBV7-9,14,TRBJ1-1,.,CASSQTGMNTEAFF,TGTGCCAGCAGCCAAACAGGGATGAACACTGAAGCTTTCTTT
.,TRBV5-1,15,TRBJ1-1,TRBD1,CASSLEGQGASEAFF,TGCGCCAGCAGCTTGGAAGGACAGGGGGCCTCTGAAGCTTTCTTT
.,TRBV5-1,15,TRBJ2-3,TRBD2,CASSLEETSVDTQYF,TGCGCCAGCAGCTTGGAGGAGACTAGCGTTGATACGCAGTATTTT
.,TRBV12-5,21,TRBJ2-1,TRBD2,CASGLVRGLALGWRLNNEQFF,TGTGCTAGTGGTTTGGTACGTGGACTAGCCCTGGGTTGGAGGTTGAACAATGAGCAGTTCTTC
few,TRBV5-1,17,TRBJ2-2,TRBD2,CASSLFSRAGDTGELFF,TGCGCCAGCAGCTTGTTCTCACGAGCGGGAGACACCGGGGAGCTGTTTTTT